This T cell receptor (beta chain) was sequenced during a study of cytomegalovirus exposure and HLA in healthy donors (dated by TCRdb to 2015 to 2018). Some background on the complete study: In an earlier analysis of some 550 of the donors, 276 Gb of sequence data and about 110 million unique TCR beta sequences from 150 million to 200 million T cells were reported. An early release that covered roughly 600 HLA-typed donors contained approximately 300 gigabases of sequencing data and about 84 million unique TCR sequences. Among the approximately 400 genotyped donors, 81% belonged to the genetic ancestry cluster associated with self-reported Caucasian donors. The study aimed to test whether signatures of past pathogen exposure could be identified by cataloging public T cell receptors. Using immunosequencing, the study profiled T cell repertoires from roughly 650 subjects and related those repertoires to cytomegalovirus serostatus. In addition to the first cohort of 666 subjects, a separate validation cohort of approximately 110 different subjects was used. High-throughput TCR immunosequencing, statistical association of individual TCRs with disease status, and machine learning were combined to predict cytomegalovirus infection status. To study patterns of TCR occurrence, a later analysis re-analyzed previously published TCR beta repertoires from 700 or so donors and added high-resolution HLA genotyping. Rather than using new phenotypic data, the later analysis identified candidate immune exposures from TCR beta sequences and from how often those sequences occurred across donors. In an earlier analysis of 550 to 700 of the donors, high-throughput TCR beta sequencing was used to judge whether each TCR beta V gene segment behaved as functional or pseudogenic. Alongside the repertoire data, information on donor age, sex, ethnicity and CMV serostatus was compiled. A later genetic analysis used genome-wide SNP genotypes for 398 of the 666 donors, treating that subset as a discovery cohort. All discovery cohort repertoires had been generated on a single sequencing platform. HLA typing covered class I and class II loci at four-digit resolution. The number of donors typed differed by locus, with roughly 620-630 for A, B, C, DRB1 and DQB1, over 500 for DQA1, 606 for DPA1, and some 470 for DPB1. Because of strong linkage in the cohort, roughly five DR-DQ haplotypes were treated as single units for association and clustering. Among around 400 genotyped donors of the cohort, an average of roughly 230,000 unique TCR beta nucleotide sequences was sequenced per donor, of which approximately 18% were non-productive.

Paper-wide results and their limitations: Broadly in line with IMGT annotations, most TCR beta V segments showed up in productive rearrangements about 87% or about 30% of the time in an earlier analysis of some 590 of the donors. Linkage disequilibrium might explain the correlated functional status among segregating V segments, but an unknown experimental factor could not be excluded. The study listed 150 to 200 TCR beta chains as associated with cytomegalovirus. Presence/absence analyses assumed roughly uniform sequencing depth across donors, an assumption that may not hold. In a later analysis, TCR association rates were found to vary across HLA loci, with the most associated TCRs seen for DRB1 alleles and the fewest for HLA-C alleles. Most CMV-associated TCR beta chains appeared to be HLA-restricted in a later analysis, and the HLA associations seemed to be driven largely by CMV exposure. This cohort had only TCR beta chains sequenced, and the lack of alpha or paired-chain data limited which features could be detected. A later analysis associated 15,000 to 20,000 TCR beta sequences with specific HLA alleles at a false discovery rate of 0.05. Immune exposure information for the cohort was limited to CMV serostatus. Because counts were too low, roughly 17 rarely observed V segments, including chromosome 9 orphons, were left out of the earlier analysis of a few hundred of the donors. Across donors, most TCR sequences were observed very rarely, whereas some public TCRs were present in many individuals. The classifier was reported to diagnose cytomegalovirus status with high specificity and sensitivity in both the original cohort and the validation cohort. Because some donors lacked HLA typing at each locus, the association tests relied only on the typed subset. A further reported finding was that TCR beta sequences accurately predicted the HLA-A and HLA-B alleles for most subjects in the first cohort. In a later analysis, several top co-occurrence clusters were reported to appear linked to parvovirus B19, influenza, CMV and Epstein-Barr virus. In a later genetic analysis, a missense DCLRE1C variant was associated with V-gene and J-gene trimming of TCR beta chains, and the association was replicated in an independent cohort. According to the authors, the approach could potentially be generalized to other disease states and immunological phenotypes. The 87-base-pair reads could not distinguish some IMGT-functional V segments, including TRBV6-2 and TRBV6-3, so those segments were excluded. In a later analysis, HLA-associated TCR beta chains were found to be more clonally expanded and to have lower generation probabilities than equally common non-associated chains. The sequencing pipeline was judged likely to have produced a cluster of highly shared sequence variants as a technical artifact. In vitro tests confirmed that a few of the cytomegalovirus-associated TCR beta chains recognize cytomegalovirus antigens. A later genetic analysis reported fewer N-insertions in productive TCRs among donors in an Asian-associated ancestry cluster than the approximately 670-donor mean. When HLA alleles, especially DR and DQ, strongly co-occurred, TCR associations were difficult to assign to individual alleles.

The cysteine opens and the phenylalanine closes a CDR3 of 14 amino acids. Only CDR3 DNA remains: 42 bases, in frame from the first base. The V end loses 3 bases and the J end loses 8 bases, and a stretch of 16 bases separates them. CDR1 and CDR2 were assigned from the germline V gene as SNHLY and FYNNEI. The cohort was made up of 500 to 800 healthy bone marrow donors. All cohort members were sampled while nominally healthy, although unrecorded immune exposures were likely present. The donor tested CMV seropositive and was one of the 289 seropositive cohort members. Each donor provided a peripheral blood sample, and peripheral blood mononuclear cells were used for TCR beta sequencing. Genomic DNA was extracted from the blood cell samples with the Qiagen DNeasy Blood Extraction Kit. For this clone: Its antigen is unknown. No base quality values were provided; no much bigger clone lies one nucleotide off.

The method was the immunoSEQ multiplex PCR assay. For the multiplex PCR, a mixture combining 60 forward primers for TCR Vbeta segments and 13 reverse primers for TCR Jbeta segments was used. A multiplex PCR assay on genomic DNA amplified the CDR3 region of rearranged TCR beta genes. The Illumina HiSeq System was used to sequence the amplified TCR beta libraries as 87-base-pair reads. On the authors' methods: In a later analysis, tens of millions of unique TCR beta chains were counted across the roughly 670 repertoires, and around 10 million of these chains were shared by at least two donors. To remove PCR and sequencing errors, raw reads were error-corrected and collapsed into unique sequences using a nearest-neighbor algorithm that merged closely related sequences. Alignment of CDR3 sequences to IMGT reference sequences was used to assign V, D and J gene segments. For a sequence to be retained, a match of at least six nucleotides to both a V gene segment and a J gene segment was required. Rearrangements were called productive when the CDR3 lacked stop codons and stayed in frame with V and J; all others were non-productive. Following IMGT convention, CDR3 was defined as the stretch from the second conserved V-encoded cysteine up to the conserved J-encoded phenylalanine. In an earlier analysis of 500 to 650 of the donors, sequences lacking an unambiguous match to a single V gene segment were excluded. An earlier analysis of a few hundred of the donors called V segments functional above 56.7% productive rearrangements and segregating when the between-donor standard deviation exceeded 5%. A statistical classification framework was built for diagnosing cytomegalovirus status from the catalog of TCR beta chain sequences. V and J gene assignment, in a later analysis, came from comparing TCR nucleotide sequences with IMGT/GENE-DB human TR gene sequences. A later analysis assigned CDR3 sequences and most-parsimonious VDJ recombination scenarios with the TCRdist pipeline. In a later analysis, every TCR beta chain was defined by the combination of its CDR3 amino acid sequence and its V-gene family, and reads without a unique V-gene family were dropped. As a way to deal with suspected cross-contamination and a sequencing artifact, a later analysis dropped more than 500 nucleotide sequences that were highly shared and had low generation probability. A later analysis calculated a clonal expansion index for each public chain from normalized within-repertoire ranks of inferred template counts. In a later analysis, generation probabilities were computed using a VDJ recombination model fitted to out-of-frame rearrangements, and the results were checked against IGoR. Hypergeometric tests were used in a later analysis to score TCR-TCR, TCR-HLA and TCR-CMV co-occurrence, with a repertoire-size bias correction applied to the TCR pairs. In a later analysis, false discovery rates were estimated by permuting HLA or CMV assignments 20 times. In a later analysis, co-occurring TCRs were grouped using DBSCAN, and TCRdist sequence similarity was added for clustering within HLA-allele-positive subsets. Repertoires with fewer than 30,000 or more than 120,000 public chains, plus five repertoires with anomalous nucleotide sharing, were excluded from co-occurrence clustering. Not all clones reach the TCRdb copy of this immuneACCESS table, which keeps in-frame sequences only. Checked studies attribute under half of the gap to unresolved V genes and leave the rest unexplained. V, J and clone size derive from that table, while D and trimming were established from the DNA sequence. For this sample the table gives more than 85,000 clones, of which over 65% were detected only once. The biggest ten clones account for 8.2% of the sample.

The TCR comes from a man aged 35-49 years in good health and CMV-seropositive. The specimen was PBMCs. The sequence joins TRBV2 to TRBJ1-2; possibly the D gene is TRBD1, per 5 matching bases. The DNA reads as follows: TGTGCCAGCAGTGAGGCGGCCTTGGGGGGGGGCTACACCTTC. Protein translation: CASSEAALGGGYTF.